The clone carrying this T cell receptor beta chain was counted a single time. The assay used deep level. Amplification in unsorted PBMC replicate PCRs started from around 0.3 ug DNA, which equals around 31,000 T cell genomes. How the authors handled the data: Quality scores were absent from the junction-only immunoSEQ sequences, so filtering differed. Data came from immunoSEQ multiplex PCR; TCRdb stores just in-frame clones and leaves some out. V, J and clone size are taken as reported in that table, and D and trimming were inferred from the DNA itself. Among 520,000 or so clones listed, 79% were seen once. This sample was included in a study of shared clonotypes between healthy human individuals. This CDR3 contains 13 residues. Germline V gives CDR1 SEHNR, CDR2 FQNEAQ (reference sequence).

The chain recombines TRBV7-9 with TRBJ2-5, with 12 bases that match TRBD2. The closer fit of TRBJ2-7 to the DNA end suggests the J call may be wrong. The receptor's source is a woman in her forties in good health. Some clones in this sample may be carry-over from other donors' samples. The sequencing input was PBMCs. The CDR3 DNA reads TGTGCCACCGAGACTAGCGGGAGCTACGAGCAGTACTTC. Protein product: CATETSGSYEQYF.